One and the same sample provided the 9 T cell receptor beta chains below, sequenced in a study of liver allograft versus peripheral blood T cells. For the study at large: Transplanted livers held T cell receptor repertoires, and these were compared with repertoires in recipients' peripheral blood.

TCRdb re-derived calls from the reads in MiXCR, one entry per CDR3 protein. Among some 3,400 distinct CDR3 sequences listed, roughly 15% were seen once. The receptors were sampled from a human patient who had a liver transplant. Among the T cells, some may be from the graft donor.

By frequency in the sample, this clonotype is medium-sized. This chain uses TRBV5-6 with TRBJ1-1; the D gene is possibly TRBD1 (5 bases). V lost 3 bases and J lost 6, with 15 bases in between. CDR1 and CDR2 (germline): SGHDT, YYEEEE. The CDR3 sequence is 14 residues long. The CDR3 spells CASSWGVQIAEAFF. CDR3 coding DNA: TGTGCCAGCAGCTGGGGGGTCCAGATCGCTGAAGCTTTCTTT.

This clonotype is medium-sized in the sample. The gene calls are TRBV19 and TRBJ2-7; perhaps D is TRBD1 or TRBD2 (5 bases each). CDR1 and CDR2 from the germline V gene are LNHDA and SQIVND (reference sequence). The CDR3 covers 13 residues. Between the trimmed V and J ends, which lost 4 bases and 3 bases, there was a span of 10 bases. CDR3 loop: CASSRDGLYEQYF. CDR3 sequence (DNA): TGTGCCAGTAGTAGGGACGGACTCTACGAGCAGTACTTC.

This clonotype was seen a few times. CDR3 nucleotides: TGTGCCAGCAGCTTTCTGACTAGCGGGGGATCAGATACGCAGTATTTT. Translation gives CASSFLTSGGSDTQYF. This chain connects TRBV11-1 to TRBJ2-3; 12 positions match TRBD2. Germline assignment: CDR1 SGHAT and CDR2 FQDESV (reference sequence). V was clipped by 3 bases and J by 4 bases; unmatched bases: 5. This CDR3 contains 16 residues.

The CDR3 sequence is CASSPQGATRLYF. As DNA, the CDR3 is TGTGCCAGCAGTCCCCAGGGGGCTACGCGCTTATATTTT. The V and J genes are TRBV12-3 or TRBV12-4 and TRBJ1-3, with 8 bases lining up with TRBD1. The CDR3 has 13 residues. The V segment lost 5 bases and the J segment 14 bases; nucleotides outside the gene matches: 11.

This clonotype is medium-sized (0.01 to 0.1%) in the sample. The rearrangement uses TRBV12-3 or TRBV12-4 and TRBJ1-1; D may be TRBD1 (6 bases). The CDR3 loop spans 12 amino acids. Trimming took 5 bases from V and 11 from J, leaving 15 bases between them. The CDR3 loop reads CASSLEGQPAFF. The CDR3 bases are TGTGCCAGCAGTCTCGAAGGACAGCCGGCTTTCTTT.

This clonotype appeared many times. The J gene is TRBJ2-7, the V gene TRBV7-2; D possibly matches TRBD1 or TRBD2 (7 bases each). Germline CDR1 and CDR2: SGHTA and FQGNSA. Trimming removed 4 bases from V and 6 bases from J, with 16 bases in between. The CDR3 covers 14 residues. CDR3 region: CASSSLDREGEQYF. CDR3 nucleotide sequence: TGTGCCAGCAGCTCACTAGACAGGGAGGGCGAGCAGTACTTC.

Relative to its sample, this clonotype is medium-sized. The rearrangement joins TRBV11-2 to TRBJ1-4; D gene unclear. The germline V and J ends were trimmed by 5 bases and 9 bases, with 16 bases remaining between them. The CDR3 loop spans 14 amino acids. Germline-derived CDR1 and CDR2 are SGHAT and FQNNGV. CDR3 nucleotide sequence: TGTGCCAGCAGCCAATCGGACCCTGGGAAAAAACTGTTTTTT. The encoded protein is CASSQSDPGKKLFF.

This clonotype was seen more than once but under ten times. The rearrangement joins TRBV12-3 or TRBV12-4 to TRBJ2-4, with D perhaps matching TRBD1 (5 bases). The CDR3 spans 14 residues. Deletions cut 3 bases from V and 8 bases from J, with 14 bases between. The DNA of the CDR3 is TGTGCCAGCAGTTTGTGGCAGGGCATGGACATTCAGTACTTC. This sequence encodes CASSLWQGMDIQYF.

This clonotype is medium-sized. The chain is built from TRBV7-2 and TRBJ1-2; perhaps TRBD1 as D (6 bases). Deletions cut 5 bases from V and 4 bases from J, with 11 bases between. The CDR3 has 13 residues. Looked up from germline, CDR1 is SGHTA and CDR2 is FQGNSA. For the CDR3, the DNA is TGTGCCAGCAGCCCGACAGGAATCTATGGCTACACCTTC. It translates to CASSPTGIYGYTF.